The T cell receptor (beta chain) under discussion was sequenced for a study of PD-1 blockade in classical Hodgkin lymphoma. Study-level results: It was reported that newly diagnosed patients had less baseline TCR diversity than healthy donors. Factors driving the repertoire differences, possibly disease activity or prior therapy, remain undefined.

CDR3 length: 14 amino acids. Germline V gene data show CDR1 as PRHDT and CDR2 as FYEKMQ (reference sequence). Unmatched junction bases numbered 5, after V lost 7 bases and J lost 1 base. Data came from immunoSEQ multiplex PCR; TCRdb stores just in-frame clones and leaves some out. The data hold about 30,000 clones, with approximately 93% observed a single time. Specified time point: newly diagnosed, previously untreated cHL patient sample. Comparison PBMCs came from previously untreated, newly diagnosed classical Hodgkin lymphoma patients. Comment on this clone: Antigen unknown.

This receptor was identified in a human donor with classical Hodgkin lymphoma. The V gene is TRBV13, the J gene TRBJ2-3, with 7 bases that match TRBD2. Sequences were obtained from peripheral blood mononuclear cells (PBMCs). CDR3 sequence: CASNSGIGTDTQYF. DNA for the CDR3: TGTGCCAGCAACAGCGGGATAGGCACAGATACGCAGTATTTT.